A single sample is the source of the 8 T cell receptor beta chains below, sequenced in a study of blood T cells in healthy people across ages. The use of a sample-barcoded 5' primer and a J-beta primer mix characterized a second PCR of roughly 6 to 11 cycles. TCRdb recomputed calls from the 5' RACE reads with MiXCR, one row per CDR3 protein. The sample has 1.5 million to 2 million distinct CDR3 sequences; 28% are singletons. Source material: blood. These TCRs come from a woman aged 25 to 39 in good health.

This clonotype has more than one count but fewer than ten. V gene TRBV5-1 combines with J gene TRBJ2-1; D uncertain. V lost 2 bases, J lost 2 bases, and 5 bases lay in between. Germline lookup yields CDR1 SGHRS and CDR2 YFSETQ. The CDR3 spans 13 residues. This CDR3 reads CASSFDPYNEQFF. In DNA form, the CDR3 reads TGCGCCAGCAGCTTTGACCCCTACAATGAGCAGTTCTTC. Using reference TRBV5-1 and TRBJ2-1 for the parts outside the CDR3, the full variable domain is KAGVTQTPRYLIKTRGQQVTLSCSPISGHRSVSWYQQTPGQGLQFLFEYFSETQRNKGNFPGRFSGRQFSNSRSEMNVSTLELGDSALYLCASSFDPYNEQFFGPGTRLTVL.

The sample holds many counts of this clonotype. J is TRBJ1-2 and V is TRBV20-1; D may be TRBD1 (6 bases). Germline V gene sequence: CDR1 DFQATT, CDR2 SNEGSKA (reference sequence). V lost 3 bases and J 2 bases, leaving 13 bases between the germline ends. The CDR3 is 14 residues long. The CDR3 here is CSASYRARNYGYTF. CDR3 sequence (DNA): TGCAGTGCTAGCTACAGGGCAAGAAACTATGGCTACACCTTC.

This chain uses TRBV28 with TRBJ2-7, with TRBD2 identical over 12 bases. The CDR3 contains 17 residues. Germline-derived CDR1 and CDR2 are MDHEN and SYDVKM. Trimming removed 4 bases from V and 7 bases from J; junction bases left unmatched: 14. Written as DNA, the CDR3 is TGTGCCAGCAGTTACTTCCCGACTAGCGGGGGTTACAATGAGCAGTACTTC. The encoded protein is CASSYFPTSGGYNEQYF.

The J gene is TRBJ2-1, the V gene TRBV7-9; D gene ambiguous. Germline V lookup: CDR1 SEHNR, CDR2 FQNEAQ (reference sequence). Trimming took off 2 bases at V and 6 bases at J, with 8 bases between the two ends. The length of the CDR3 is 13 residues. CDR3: CASSLTVRNEQFF. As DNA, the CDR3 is TGTGCCAGCAGCTTAACAGTACGCAATGAGCAGTTCTTC.

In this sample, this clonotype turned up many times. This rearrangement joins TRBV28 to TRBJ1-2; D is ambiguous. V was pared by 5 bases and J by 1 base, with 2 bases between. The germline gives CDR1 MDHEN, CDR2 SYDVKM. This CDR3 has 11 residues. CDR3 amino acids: CASSVNYGYTF. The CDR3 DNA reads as TGTGCCAGCAGTGTTAACTATGGCTACACCTTC.

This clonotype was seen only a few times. CDR3 nucleotides: TGTGCCAGCAGTGAAACCCAGGGCGGCGGCCAGCCCCAGCATTTT. This gives the protein CASSETQGGGQPQHF. The rearrangement links TRBV12-3 or TRBV12-4 to TRBJ1-5; perhaps TRBD1 as D (5 bases). Deletions cut 5 bases from V and 7 bases from J, with 18 bases between. The CDR3 length is 15 residues.

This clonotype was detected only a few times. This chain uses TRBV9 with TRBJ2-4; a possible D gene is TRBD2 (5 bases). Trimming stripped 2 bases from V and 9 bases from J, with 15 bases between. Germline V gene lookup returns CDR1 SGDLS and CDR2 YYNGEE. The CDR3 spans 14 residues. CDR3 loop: CASSVGELGGIQYF. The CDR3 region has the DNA TGTGCCAGCAGCGTCGGGGAGTTGGGCGGCATTCAGTACTTC.

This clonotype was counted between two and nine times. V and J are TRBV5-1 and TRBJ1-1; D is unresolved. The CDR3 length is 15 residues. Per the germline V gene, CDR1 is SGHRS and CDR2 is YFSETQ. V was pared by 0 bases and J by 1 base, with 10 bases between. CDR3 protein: CASSLVVRPNTEAFF. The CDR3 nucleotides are TGCGCCAGCAGCTTGGTGGTACGGCCGAACACTGAAGCTTTCTTT.